The subject of this entry is one T cell receptor beta chain. The data were taken from a study of CD8 T cells in Susac syndrome. RNA in amounts of roughly 0.5 to 1 ug was reverse transcribed with random hexamers. TCRdb independently ran MiXCR on the immunoSEQ multiplex PCR reads; one entry per CDR3 protein. The table records roughly 120,000 distinct CDR3 sequences, 85% to 95% of them present only once. The CDR3 is 11 residues long. The germline V and J ends were trimmed by 1 base and 4 bases, with 2 bases remaining between them. Per the germline V gene, CDR1 is DFQATT and CDR2 is SNEGSKA (reference sequence).

This receptor was obtained from a human donor with multiple sclerosis. The genes are TRBV20-1 and TRBJ1-3, with D unclear. Specimen: CD4+ T cells from PBMCs. CDR3 nucleotides: TGCAGTGCTAGAGTAGGAAACACCATATATTTT. This sequence encodes CSARVGNTIYF.